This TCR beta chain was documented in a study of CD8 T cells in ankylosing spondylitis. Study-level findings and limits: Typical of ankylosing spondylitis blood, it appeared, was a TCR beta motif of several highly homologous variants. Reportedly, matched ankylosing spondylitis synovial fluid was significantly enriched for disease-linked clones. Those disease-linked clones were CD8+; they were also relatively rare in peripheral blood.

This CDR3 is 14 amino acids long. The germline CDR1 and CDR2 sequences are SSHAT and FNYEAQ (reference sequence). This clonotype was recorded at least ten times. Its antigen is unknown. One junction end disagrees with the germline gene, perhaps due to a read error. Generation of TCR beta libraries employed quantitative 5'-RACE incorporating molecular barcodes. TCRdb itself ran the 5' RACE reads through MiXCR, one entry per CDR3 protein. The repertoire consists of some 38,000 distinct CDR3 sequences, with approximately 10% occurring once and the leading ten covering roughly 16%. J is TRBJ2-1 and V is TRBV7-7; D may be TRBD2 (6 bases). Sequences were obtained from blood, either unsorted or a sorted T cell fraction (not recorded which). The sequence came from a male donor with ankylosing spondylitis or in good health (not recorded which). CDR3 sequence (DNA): TGTGCTAGCAGCTTAGGCCCGGGTAGCGGCTCACAGTTCTTC. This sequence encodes CASSLGPGSGSQFF. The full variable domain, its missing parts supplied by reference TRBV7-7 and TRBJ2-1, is GAGVSQSPRYKVTKRGQDVTLRCDPISSHATLYWYQQALGQGPEFLTYFNYEAQPDKSGLPSDRFSAERPEGSISTLTIQRTEQRDSAMYRCASSLGPGSGSQFFGPGTRLTVL.